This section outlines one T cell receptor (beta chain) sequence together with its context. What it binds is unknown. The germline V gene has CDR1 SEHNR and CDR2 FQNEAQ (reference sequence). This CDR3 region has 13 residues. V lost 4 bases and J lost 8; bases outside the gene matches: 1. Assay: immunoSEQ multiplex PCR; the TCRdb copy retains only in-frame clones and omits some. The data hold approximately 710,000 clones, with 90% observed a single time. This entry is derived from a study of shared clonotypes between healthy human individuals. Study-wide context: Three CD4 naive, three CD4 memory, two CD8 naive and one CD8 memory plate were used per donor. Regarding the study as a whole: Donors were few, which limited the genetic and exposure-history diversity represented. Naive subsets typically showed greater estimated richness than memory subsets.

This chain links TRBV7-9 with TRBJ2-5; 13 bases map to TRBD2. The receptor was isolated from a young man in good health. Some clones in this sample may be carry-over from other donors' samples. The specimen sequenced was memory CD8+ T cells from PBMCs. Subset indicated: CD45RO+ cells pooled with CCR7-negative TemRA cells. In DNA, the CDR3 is TGTGCCAGCAGCTCGGGACTAGCGGGAACCCAGTACTTC. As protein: CASSSGLAGTQYF.